This paragraph covers one TCR beta chain sequence. This sample is part of a study of OX40 agonist ivuxolimab in advanced cancers. In the study overall: Ivuxolimab, which patients received intravenously every 2 weeks, was dosed at 0.01 to 10 mg/kg.

Some clones are missing from TCRdb's copy, which holds only in-frame ones; the method was immunoSEQ multiplex PCR. The table lists some 59,000 clones, 84% of them singletons. Here the sequenced sample was CD4+ or CD8+ T cells sorted from blood, taken in a trial of the OX40 agonist ivuxolimab. The TCR sequence derives from an adult with an advanced solid tumor such as melanoma, head and neck, liver or kidney cancer.

The CDR3 DNA reads TGTGCCAGCAGTTTACAGGGTTCCTATAATTCACCCCTCCACTTT. It is translated as CASSLQGSYNSPLHF. The chain is built from TRBV28 and TRBJ1-6, with D possibly being TRBD1 (5 bases). Trimming took off 2 bases at V and 1 base at J, with 6 bases between the two ends. The CDR3 covers 15 residues. Germline V CDR1 and CDR2: MDHEN, SYDVKM.